This T cell receptor (beta chain) was found in a study of T cell repertoires in cytomegalovirus infection. Whole-study context: Through public TCR beta signatures, both CMV infection and matching HLA type were indicated. Study outcomes and limitations: Using cumulative public TCR beta family frequency, the authors identified those who carried CMV together with the relevant HLA.

About this clonotype: What it binds is not known.

This CDR3 has 14 residues. V was clipped by 7 bases and J by 7 bases, with 17 bases between them. One entry per CDR3 protein, called by TCRdb with MiXCR from the reads. The table records about 130,000 distinct CDR3 sequences, roughly a quarter of them present only once. The sequencing sample was made of PBMCs, sequenced either directly or after in vitro stimulation (not recorded which). The clonotype was recovered from a human donor in good health (CMV status not recorded). Some clones in this sample may be carry-over from other donors' samples. The chain recombines TRBV12-3 or TRBV12-4 with TRBJ1-5; weak D call: TRBD1 (5 bases). The CDR3 DNA sequence: TGTGCCAGCAATCAGGGTGCCGGTGGGCAGCCCCAGCATTTT. As protein: CASNQGAGGQPQHF.